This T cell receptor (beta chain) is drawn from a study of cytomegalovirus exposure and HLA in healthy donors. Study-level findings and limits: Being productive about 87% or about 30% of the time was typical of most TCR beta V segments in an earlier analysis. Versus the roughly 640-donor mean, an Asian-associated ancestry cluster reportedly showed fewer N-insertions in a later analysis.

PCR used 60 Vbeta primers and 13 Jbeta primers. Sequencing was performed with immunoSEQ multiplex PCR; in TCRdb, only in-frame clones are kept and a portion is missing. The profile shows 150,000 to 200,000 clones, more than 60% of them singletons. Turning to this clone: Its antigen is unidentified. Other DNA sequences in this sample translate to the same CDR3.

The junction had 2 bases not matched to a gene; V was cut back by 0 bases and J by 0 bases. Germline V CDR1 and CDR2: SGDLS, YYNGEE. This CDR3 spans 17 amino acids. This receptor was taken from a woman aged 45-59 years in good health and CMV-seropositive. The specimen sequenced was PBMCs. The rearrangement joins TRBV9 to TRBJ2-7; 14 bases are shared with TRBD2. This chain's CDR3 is CASSVGTSGGSSYEQYF. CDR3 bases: TGTGCCAGCAGCGTAGGGACTAGCGGGGGGTCCTCCTACGAGCAGTACTTC.